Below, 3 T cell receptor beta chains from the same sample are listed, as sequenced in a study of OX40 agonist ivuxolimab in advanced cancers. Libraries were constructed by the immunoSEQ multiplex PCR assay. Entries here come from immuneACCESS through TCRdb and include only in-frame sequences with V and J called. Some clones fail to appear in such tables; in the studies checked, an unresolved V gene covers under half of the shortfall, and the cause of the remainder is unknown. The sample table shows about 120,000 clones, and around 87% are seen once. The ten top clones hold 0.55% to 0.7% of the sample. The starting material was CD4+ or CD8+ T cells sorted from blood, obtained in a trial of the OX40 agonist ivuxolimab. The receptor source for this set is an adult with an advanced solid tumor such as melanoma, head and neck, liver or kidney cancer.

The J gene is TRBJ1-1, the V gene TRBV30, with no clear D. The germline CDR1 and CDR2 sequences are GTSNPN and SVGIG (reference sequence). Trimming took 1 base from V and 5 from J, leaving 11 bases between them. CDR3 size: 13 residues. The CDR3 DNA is TGTGCCTGGAGTGACTACCCTGGGACTGAAGCTTTCTTT. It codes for CAWSDYPGTEAFF.

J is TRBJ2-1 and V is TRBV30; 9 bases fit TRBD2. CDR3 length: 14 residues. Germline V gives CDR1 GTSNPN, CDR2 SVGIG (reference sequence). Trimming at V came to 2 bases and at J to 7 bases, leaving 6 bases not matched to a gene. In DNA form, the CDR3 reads TGTGCCTGGAGTTATAGCGGGGGCGGGAATGAGCAGTTCTTC. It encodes CAWSYSGGGNEQFF.

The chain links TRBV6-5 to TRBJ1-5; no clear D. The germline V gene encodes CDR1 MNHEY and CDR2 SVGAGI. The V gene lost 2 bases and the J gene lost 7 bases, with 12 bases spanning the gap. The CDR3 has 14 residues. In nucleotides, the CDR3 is TGTGCCAGCAGTTACATGGGGAACGGGCAGCCCCAGCATTTT. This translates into CASSYMGNGQPQHF.